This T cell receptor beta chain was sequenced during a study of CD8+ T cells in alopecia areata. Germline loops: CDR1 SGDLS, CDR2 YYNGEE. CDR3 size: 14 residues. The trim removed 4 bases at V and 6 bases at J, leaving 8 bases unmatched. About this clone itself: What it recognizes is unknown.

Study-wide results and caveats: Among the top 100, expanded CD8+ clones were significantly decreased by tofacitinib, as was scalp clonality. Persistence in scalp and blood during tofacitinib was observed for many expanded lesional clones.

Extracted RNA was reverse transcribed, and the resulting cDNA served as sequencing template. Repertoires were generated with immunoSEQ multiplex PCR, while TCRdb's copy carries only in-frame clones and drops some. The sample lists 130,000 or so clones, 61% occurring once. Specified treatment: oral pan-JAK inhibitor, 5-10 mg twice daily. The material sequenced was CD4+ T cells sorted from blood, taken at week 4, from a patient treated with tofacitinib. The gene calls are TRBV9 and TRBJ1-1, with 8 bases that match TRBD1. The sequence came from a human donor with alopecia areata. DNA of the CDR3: TGTGCCAGCAGCCAGCAGACAGGGGAACCTGAAGCTTTCTTT. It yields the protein CASSQQTGEPEAFF.